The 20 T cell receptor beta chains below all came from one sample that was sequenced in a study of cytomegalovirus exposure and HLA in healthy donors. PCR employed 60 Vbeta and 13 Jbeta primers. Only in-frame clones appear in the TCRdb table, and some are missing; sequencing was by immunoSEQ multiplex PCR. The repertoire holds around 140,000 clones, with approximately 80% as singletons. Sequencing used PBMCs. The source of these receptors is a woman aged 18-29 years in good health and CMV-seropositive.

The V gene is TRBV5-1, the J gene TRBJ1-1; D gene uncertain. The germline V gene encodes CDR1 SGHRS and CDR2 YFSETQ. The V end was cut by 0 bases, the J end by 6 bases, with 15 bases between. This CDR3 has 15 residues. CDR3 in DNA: TGCGCCAGCAGCTTGGCCTCCGGGTTGGACTCTGAAGCTTTCTTT. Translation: CASSLASGLDSEAFF.

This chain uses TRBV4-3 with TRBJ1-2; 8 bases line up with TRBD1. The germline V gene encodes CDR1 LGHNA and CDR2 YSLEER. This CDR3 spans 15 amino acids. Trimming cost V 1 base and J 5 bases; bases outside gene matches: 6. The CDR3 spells CASSQVMTGAYGYTF. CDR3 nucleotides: TGCGCCAGCAGCCAAGTGATGACAGGGGCGTATGGCTACACCTTC.

The CDR3: CASSFLWTAETEAFF. The CDR3 DNA reads TGTGCCAGCAGTTTCCTCTGGACAGCAGAAACTGAAGCTTTCTTT. This sequence joins TRBV7-8 and TRBJ1-1; D might be TRBD1 (6 bases). This CDR3 spans 15 amino acids. Germline V gene lookup returns CDR1 SGHVS and CDR2 FQNEAQ. With 6 bases removed from V and 5 bases from J, the gap between germline ends came to 19 bases. The full variable domain, with the rest looked up from reference TRBV7-8 and TRBJ1-1, is GAGVSQSPRYKVAKRGQDVALRCDPISGHVSLFWYQQALGQGPEFLTYFQNEAQLDKSGLPSDRFFAERPEGSVSTLKIQRTQQEDSAVYLCASSFLWTAETEAFFGQGTRLTVV.

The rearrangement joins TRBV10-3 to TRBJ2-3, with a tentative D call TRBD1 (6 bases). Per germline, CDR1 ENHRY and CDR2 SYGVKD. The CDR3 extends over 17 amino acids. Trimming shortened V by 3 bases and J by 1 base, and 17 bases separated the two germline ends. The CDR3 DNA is TGTGCCATCAGTGATAACGGCAGGGGTGTGGGCACAGATACGCAGTATTTT. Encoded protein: CAISDNGRGVGTDTQYF.

The CDR3 is CASGLTRPGGGAMGEQFF. CDR3 sequence (DNA): TGTGCTAGTGGTTTGACCCGACCGGGGGGAGGGGCGATGGGTGAGCAGTTCTTC. The chain couples TRBV12-5 to TRBJ2-1; 7 bases fit TRBD2. The V gene's germline CDR1 is LGHNT and CDR2 FRNRAP. V lost 2 bases to trimming and J lost 9 bases; unmatched junction nucleotides: 19. CDR3 length: 18 residues. Filled out from reference TRBV12-5 and TRBJ2-1, the complete variable domain reads DARVTQTPRHKVTEMGQEVTMRCQPILGHNTVFWYRQTMMQGLELLAYFRNRAPLDDSGMPKDRFSAEMPDATLATLKIQPSEPRDSAVYFCASGLTRPGGGAMGEQFFGPGTRLTVL.

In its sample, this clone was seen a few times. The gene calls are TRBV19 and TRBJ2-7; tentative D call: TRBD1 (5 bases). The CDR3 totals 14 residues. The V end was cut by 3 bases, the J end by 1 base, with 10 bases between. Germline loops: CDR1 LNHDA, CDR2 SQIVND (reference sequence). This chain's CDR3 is CASSISWTSYEQYF. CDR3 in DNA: TGTGCCAGTAGTATTTCGTGGACATCCTACGAGCAGTACTTC. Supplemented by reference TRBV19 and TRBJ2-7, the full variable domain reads DGGITQSPKYLFRKEGQNVTLSCEQNLNHDAMYWYRQDPGQGLRLIYYSQIVNDFQKGDIAEGYSVSREKKESFPLTVTSAQKNPTAFYLCASSISWTSYEQYFGPGTRLTVT.

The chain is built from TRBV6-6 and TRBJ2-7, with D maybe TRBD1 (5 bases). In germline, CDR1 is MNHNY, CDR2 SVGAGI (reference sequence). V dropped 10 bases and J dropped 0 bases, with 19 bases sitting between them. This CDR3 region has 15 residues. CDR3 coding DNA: TGTGCCACCCAAATACAAGGGGATCCCTCCTACGAGCAGTACTTC. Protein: CATQIQGDPSYEQYF.

The CDR3 sequence is CASSSQRGEKLFF. CDR3 nucleotides: TGTGCCAGCAGCTCCCAAAGGGGGGAAAAACTGTTTTTT. J is TRBJ1-4 and V is TRBV9, with D maybe TRBD1 (6 bases). Per germline, CDR1 SGDLS and CDR2 YYNGEE. The CDR3 length is 13 residues. V was trimmed by 4 bases and J by 8 bases, leaving 12 bases between them. The variable domain in full, completed from reference TRBV9 and TRBJ1-4, reads DSGVTQTPKHLITATGQRVTLRCSPRSGDLSVYWYQQSLDQGLQFLIQYYNGEERAKGNILERFSAQQFPDLHSELNLSSLELGDSALYFCASSSQRGEKLFFGSGTQLSVL.

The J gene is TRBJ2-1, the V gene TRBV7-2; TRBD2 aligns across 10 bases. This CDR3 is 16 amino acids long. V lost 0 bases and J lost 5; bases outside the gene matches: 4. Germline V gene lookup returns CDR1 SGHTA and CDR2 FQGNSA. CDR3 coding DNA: TGTGCCAGCAGCTTAGCCGGAGCGGGGGGGCACAATGAGCAGTTCTTC. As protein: CASSLAGAGGHNEQFF.

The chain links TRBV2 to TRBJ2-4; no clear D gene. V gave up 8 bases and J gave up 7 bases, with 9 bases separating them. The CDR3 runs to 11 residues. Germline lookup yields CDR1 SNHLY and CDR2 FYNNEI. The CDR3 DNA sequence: TGTGCCAGCCGTTCAGTGAACATTCAGTACTTC. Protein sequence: CASRSVNIQYF.

For the CDR3, the DNA is TGCGCCAGCAGCCAAGTGGCAGGTAAGAACACTGAAGCTTTCTTT. Protein product: CASSQVAGKNTEAFF. The chain joins TRBV4-1 to TRBJ1-1, with D hard to call. The germline V gene encodes CDR1 MGHRA and CDR2 YSYEKL. This CDR3 is built from 15 residues. Trimming left V 1 base short and J 1 base short, with 10 bases between.

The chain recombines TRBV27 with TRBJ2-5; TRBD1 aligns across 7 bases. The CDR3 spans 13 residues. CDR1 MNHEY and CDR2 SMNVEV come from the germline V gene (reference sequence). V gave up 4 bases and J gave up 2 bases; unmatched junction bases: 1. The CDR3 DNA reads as TGTGCCAGCAGTTGGGGACAGCAAGAGACCCAGTACTTC. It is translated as CASSWGQQETQYF.

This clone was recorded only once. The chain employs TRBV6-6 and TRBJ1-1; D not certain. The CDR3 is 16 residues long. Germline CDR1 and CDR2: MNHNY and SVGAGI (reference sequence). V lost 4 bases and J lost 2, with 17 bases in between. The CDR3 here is CASSSGFGVINTEAFF. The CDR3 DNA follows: TGTGCCAGCAGTTCCGGGTTCGGGGTAATAAACACTGAAGCTTTCTTT.

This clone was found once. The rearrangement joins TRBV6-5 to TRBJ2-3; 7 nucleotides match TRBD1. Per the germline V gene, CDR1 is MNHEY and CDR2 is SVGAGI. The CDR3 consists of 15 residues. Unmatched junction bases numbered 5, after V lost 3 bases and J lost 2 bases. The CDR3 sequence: CASSYGTAVTDTQYF. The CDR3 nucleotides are TGTGCCAGCAGTTATGGGACAGCCGTCACAGATACGCAGTATTTT.

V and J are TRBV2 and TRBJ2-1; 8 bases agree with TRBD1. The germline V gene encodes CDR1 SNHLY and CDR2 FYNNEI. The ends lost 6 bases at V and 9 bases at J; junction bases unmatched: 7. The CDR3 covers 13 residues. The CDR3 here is CASRGAGGGEQFF. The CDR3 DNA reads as TGTGCCAGCAGGGGGGCAGGGGGCGGTGAGCAGTTCTTC.

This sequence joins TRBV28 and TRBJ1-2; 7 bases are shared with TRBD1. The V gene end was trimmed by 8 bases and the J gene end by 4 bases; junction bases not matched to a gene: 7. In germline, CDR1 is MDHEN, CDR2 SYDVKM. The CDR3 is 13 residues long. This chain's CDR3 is CASLAGGSYGYTF. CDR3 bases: TGTGCCAGCTTGGCAGGGGGAAGCTATGGCTACACCTTC.

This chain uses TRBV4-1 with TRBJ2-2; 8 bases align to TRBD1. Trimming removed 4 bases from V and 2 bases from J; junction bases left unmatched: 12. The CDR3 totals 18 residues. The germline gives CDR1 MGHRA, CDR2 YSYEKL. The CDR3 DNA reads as TGCGCCAGCAGCCGACAAAAGGACAGGGCCGACAACACCGGGGAGCTGTTTTTT. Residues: CASSRQKDRADNTGELFF.

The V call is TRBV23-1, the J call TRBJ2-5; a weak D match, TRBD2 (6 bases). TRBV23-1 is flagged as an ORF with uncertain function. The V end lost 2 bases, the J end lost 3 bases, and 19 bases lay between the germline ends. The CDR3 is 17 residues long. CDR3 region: CASSQGSGGNGKETQYF. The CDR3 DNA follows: TGCGCCAGCAGTCAAGGAAGTGGGGGGAACGGTAAAGAGACCCAGTACTTC.

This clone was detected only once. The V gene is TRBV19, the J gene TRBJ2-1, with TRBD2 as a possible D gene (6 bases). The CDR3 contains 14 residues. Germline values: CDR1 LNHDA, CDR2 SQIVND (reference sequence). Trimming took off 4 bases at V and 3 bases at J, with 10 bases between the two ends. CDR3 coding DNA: TGTGCCAGTAGTACCCGGGAGATCTACAATGAGCAGTTCTTC. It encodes CASSTREIYNEQFF. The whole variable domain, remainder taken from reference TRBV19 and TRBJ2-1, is DGGITQSPKYLFRKEGQNVTLSCEQNLNHDAMYWYRQDPGQGLRLIYYSQIVNDFQKGDIAEGYSVSREKKESFPLTVTSAQKNPTAFYLCASSTREIYNEQFFGPGTRLTVL.

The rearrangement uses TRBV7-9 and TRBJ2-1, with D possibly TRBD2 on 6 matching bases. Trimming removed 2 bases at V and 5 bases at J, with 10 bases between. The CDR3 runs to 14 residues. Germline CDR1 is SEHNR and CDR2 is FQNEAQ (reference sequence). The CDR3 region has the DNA TGTGCCAGCAGCTTATGGGAGGAGGACAATGAGCAGTTCTTC. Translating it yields CASSLWEEDNEQFF.